Reported below is one TCR beta chain. Antigen: not known. Each CDR3 protein is one row after TCRdb ran MiXCR on the RT-PCR reads. There are 650,000 to 800,000 distinct CDR3 sequences in the sample; less than 20% occur only once, and roughly 11% lies in the top ten. Germline assignment: CDR1 SGHRS and CDR2 YFSETQ. With V trimmed by 4 bases and J by 3 bases, 8 bases remained unmatched. The CDR3 has 17 amino acids. The sample is drawn from a study of response to subunit inactivated influenza vaccine. The study's findings and limits: That few new T cells are recruited by each seasonal influenza vaccination was the authors' suggestion.

The chain is built from TRBV5-1 and TRBJ2-1; the match to TRBD2 covers 12 bases. The TCR originated in a man aged 50 or older who received an inactivated influenza vaccine. Sample: PBMCs from blood, taken about 5 days after vaccination. The CDR3: CASSLTTSGRYYNEQFF. CDR3 nucleotides: TGCGCCAGCAGCCTTACGACTAGCGGGAGATACTACAATGAGCAGTTCTTC.